This is a list of T cell receptor beta chains from one sample in a study of CD8 T cells in Susac syndrome. One entry per CDR3 protein, called by TCRdb with MiXCR from the immunoSEQ multiplex PCR reads. The sample yields about 77,000 distinct CDR3 sequences, more than 85% seen once. The sequenced sample consisted of CD4+ T cells from PBMCs. These receptor sequences come from a human donor with Susac syndrome. CDR3s include the opening cysteine and the closing phenylalanine or tryptophan. The order of the fields is J gene, D gene, V gene, clone size, CDR3 DNA, CDR3 protein. The D gene is left open where the match is weak. Clone size is stated in some rows and not others, as once, few, many or a class when expanded.

j_call: TRBJ1-1
d_call: TRBD1
v_call: TRBV28
clone_size: -
cdr3_nt: TGTGCCAGCAGACCTAACAGGGGATGGTCCACTGAAGCTTTCTTT
cdr3_aa: CASRPNRGWSTEAFF

j_call: TRBJ2-1
d_call: TRBD2
v_call: TRBV13
clone_size: -
cdr3_nt: TGTGCCAGCAGCTCAAACGGACTAGCGGGAGGTGACTACTCCTACAATGAGCAGTTCTTC
cdr3_aa: CASSSNGLAGGDYSYNEQFF

j_call: TRBJ1-5
d_call: -
v_call: TRBV7-9
clone_size: -
cdr3_nt: TGTGCCAGCAGCTTAGAAGGTCTGAGCAATCAGCCCCAGCATTTT
cdr3_aa: CASSLEGLSNQPQHF

j_call: TRBJ2-5
d_call: -
v_call: TRBV7-2
clone_size: -
cdr3_nt: TGTGCCAGCAGCTTAGGACGAGGGGGGGCTCGAGAGACCCAGTACTTC
cdr3_aa: CASSLGRGGARETQYF

j_call: TRBJ2-7
d_call: TRBD1
v_call: TRBV7-6
clone_size: -
cdr3_nt: TGTGCCAGCAGCCCTCGGGACAGGGACAGCGAGCAGTACTTC
cdr3_aa: CASSPRDRDSEQYF

j_call: TRBJ2-1
d_call: -
v_call: TRBV4-2
clone_size: -
cdr3_nt: TGTGCCAGCAGCCAAGATCAGGTTCCCTACAATGAGCAGTTCTTC
cdr3_aa: CASSQDQVPYNEQFF

j_call: TRBJ2-7
d_call: -
v_call: TRBV27
clone_size: -
cdr3_nt: TGTGCCAGCAGTTTAAGACTTGCCTACGAGCAGTACTTC
cdr3_aa: CASSLRLAYEQYF

j_call: TRBJ1-2
d_call: TRBD1
v_call: TRBV5-1
clone_size: once
cdr3_nt: TGCGCCAGCAGCTTCGGACAGGGGAAAGCCTATGGCTACACCTTC
cdr3_aa: CASSFGQGKAYGYTF

j_call: TRBJ2-6
d_call: -
v_call: TRBV6-2/TRBV6-3
clone_size: few
cdr3_nt: TGTGCCAGCCGGGACACCACGATGGGGGGGGCCAACGTCCTGACTTTC
cdr3_aa: CASRDTTMGGANVLTF

j_call: TRBJ2-1
d_call: -
v_call: TRBV6-2/TRBV6-3
clone_size: -
cdr3_nt: TGTGCCAGCACTAATACATTACAGCCGCCGAAGCAGTTCTTC
cdr3_aa: CASTNTLQPPKQFF

j_call: TRBJ1-6
d_call: -
v_call: TRBV5-1
clone_size: -
cdr3_nt: TGCGCCAGCAGCAAGGACACTTATAATTCACCCCTCCACTTT
cdr3_aa: CASSKDTYNSPLHF

j_call: TRBJ2-3
d_call: -
v_call: TRBV7-9
clone_size: -
cdr3_nt: TGTGCCAGCAGCTTAGGGGCAGGGACTGGGGCACGGTTCACGCAGTATTTT
cdr3_aa: CASSLGAGTGARFTQYF

j_call: TRBJ2-7
d_call: -
v_call: TRBV7-9
clone_size: -
cdr3_nt: TGTGCCAGCAGCTTAGCGCAAAGTTTCCACGAGCAGTACTTC
cdr3_aa: CASSLAQSFHEQYF

j_call: TRBJ2-1
d_call: -
v_call: TRBV7-8
clone_size: -
cdr3_nt: TGTGCCAGCAGCTTAGTCTTCGACAATGAGCAGTTCTTC
cdr3_aa: CASSLVFDNEQFF

j_call: TRBJ2-3
d_call: -
v_call: TRBV27
clone_size: -
cdr3_nt: TGTGCCAGCAGTTTTGCCCTGGACAGCTTATCGCAACTCACAGATACGCAGTATTTT
cdr3_aa: CASSFALDSLSQLTDTQYF

j_call: TRBJ2-7
d_call: TRBD2
v_call: TRBV4-2
clone_size: -
cdr3_nt: TGTGCCAGCAGCCAAGATGTGGGAGGGGTCTCCGAGCAGTACTTC
cdr3_aa: CASSQDVGGVSEQYF